This T cell receptor beta chain was captured by sequencing in a study of blood T cell repertoires in COVID-19. Overall study: COVID-19 samples, acute and convalescent, were from the United States, Italy and Spain.

Germline CDR1 and CDR2: ENHRY and SYGVKD. The J segment lost 5 bases and the V segment lost 3 bases, leaving 3 bases of the junction unmatched. This CDR3 is built from 14 residues. The method was immunoSEQ multiplex PCR; TCRdb's version includes in-frame clones alone and lacks a portion of them. The table lists roughly 410,000 clones, around 89% of them singletons. Material for sequencing was peripheral blood. The chain uses TRBV10-3 and TRBJ2-2, with 7 bases lining up with TRBD2. This receptor was obtained from a woman aged 40 to 50 with COVID-19, enrolled during active disease. The CDR3 sequence is CAISEGAGTGELFF. The CDR3 bases are TGTGCCATCAGTGAAGGAGCGGGGACCGGGGAGCTGTTTTTT.